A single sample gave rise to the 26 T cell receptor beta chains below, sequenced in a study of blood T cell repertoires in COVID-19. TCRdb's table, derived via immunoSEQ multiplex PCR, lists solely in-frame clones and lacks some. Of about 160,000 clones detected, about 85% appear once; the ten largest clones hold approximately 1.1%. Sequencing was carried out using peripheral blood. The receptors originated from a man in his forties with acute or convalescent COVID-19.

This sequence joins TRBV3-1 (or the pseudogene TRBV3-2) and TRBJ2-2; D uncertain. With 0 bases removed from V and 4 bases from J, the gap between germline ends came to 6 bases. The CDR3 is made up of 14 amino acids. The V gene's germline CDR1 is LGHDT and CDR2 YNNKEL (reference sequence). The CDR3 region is CASSQDLTTGELFF. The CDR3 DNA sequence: TGTGCCAGCAGCCAAGATCTAACCACCGGGGAGCTGTTTTTT.

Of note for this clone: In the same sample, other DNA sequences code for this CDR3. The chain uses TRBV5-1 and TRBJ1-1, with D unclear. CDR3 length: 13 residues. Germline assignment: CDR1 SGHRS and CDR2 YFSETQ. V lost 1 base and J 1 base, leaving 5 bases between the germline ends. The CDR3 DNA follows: TGCGCCAGCAGCTTGACGAGGAACACTGAAGCTTTCTTT. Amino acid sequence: CASSLTRNTEAFF.

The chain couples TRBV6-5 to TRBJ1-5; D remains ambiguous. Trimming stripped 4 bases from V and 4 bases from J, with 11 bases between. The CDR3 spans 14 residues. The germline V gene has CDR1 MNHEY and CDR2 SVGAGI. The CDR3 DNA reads TGTGCCAGCAGTTCCCGACCGGGTAATCAGCCCCAGCATTTT. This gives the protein CASSSRPGNQPQHF.

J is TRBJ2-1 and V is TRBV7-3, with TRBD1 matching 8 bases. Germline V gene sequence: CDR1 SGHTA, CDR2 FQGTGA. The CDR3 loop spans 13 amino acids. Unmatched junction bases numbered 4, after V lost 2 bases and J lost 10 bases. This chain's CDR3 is CASSLGQGREQFF. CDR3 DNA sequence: TGTGCCAGCAGCTTAGGACAGGGACGGGAGCAGTTCTTC.

CDR3: CASNSDRTNSPLHF. The CDR3 DNA reads as TGTGCCAGCAACTCGGACAGGACGAATTCACCCCTCCACTTT. The chain has TRBV3-1 (or the pseudogene TRBV3-2) and TRBJ1-6; 7 positions match TRBD1. The CDR3 consists of 14 residues. Trimming at V came to 7 bases and at J to 7 bases, leaving 7 bases not matched to a gene. The germline V gene has CDR1 LGHDT and CDR2 YNNKEL (reference sequence).

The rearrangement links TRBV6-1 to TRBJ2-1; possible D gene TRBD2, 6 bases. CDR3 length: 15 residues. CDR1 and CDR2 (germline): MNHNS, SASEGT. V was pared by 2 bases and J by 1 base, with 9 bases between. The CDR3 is CASSEWRGSYNEQFF. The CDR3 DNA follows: TGTGCCAGCAGTGAATGGCGGGGATCCTACAATGAGCAGTTCTTC.

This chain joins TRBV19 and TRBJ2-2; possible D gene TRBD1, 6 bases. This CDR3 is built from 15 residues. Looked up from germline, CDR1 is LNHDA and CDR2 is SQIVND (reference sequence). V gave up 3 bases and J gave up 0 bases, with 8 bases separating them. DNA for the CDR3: TGTGCCAGTAGTATTCCAGGGGCGAACACCGGGGAGCTGTTTTTT. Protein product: CASSIPGANTGELFF.

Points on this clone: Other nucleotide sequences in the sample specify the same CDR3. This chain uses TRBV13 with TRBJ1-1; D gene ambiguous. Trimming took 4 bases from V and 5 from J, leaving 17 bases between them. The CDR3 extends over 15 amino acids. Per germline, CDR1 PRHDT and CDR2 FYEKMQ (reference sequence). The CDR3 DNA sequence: TGTGCCAGCAGCTCGGTGCGGGAGGCAAAGACTGAAGCTTTCTTT. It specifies CASSSVREAKTEAFF.

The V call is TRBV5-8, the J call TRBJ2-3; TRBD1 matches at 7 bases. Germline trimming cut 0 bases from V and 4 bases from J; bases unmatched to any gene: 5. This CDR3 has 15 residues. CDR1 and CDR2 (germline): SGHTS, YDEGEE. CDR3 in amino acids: CASSLEGGAADTQYF. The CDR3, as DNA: TGTGCCAGCAGCTTGGAAGGGGGCGCCGCAGATACGCAGTATTTT.

This CDR3 reads CASSHRYVHEQYF. Written as DNA, the CDR3 is TGTGCCAGCAGCCACCGCTATGTCCACGAGCAGTACTTC. The chain links TRBV3-1 (or the pseudogene TRBV3-2) to TRBJ2-7, with no clear D. The germline V and J ends were trimmed by 3 bases and 5 bases, with 11 bases remaining between them. This CDR3 region has 13 residues. Germline V gives CDR1 LGHDT, CDR2 YNNKEL (reference sequence).

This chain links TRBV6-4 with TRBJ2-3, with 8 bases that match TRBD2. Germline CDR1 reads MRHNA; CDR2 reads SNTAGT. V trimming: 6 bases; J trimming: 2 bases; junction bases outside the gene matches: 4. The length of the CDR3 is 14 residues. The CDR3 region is CASSEAGATDTQYF. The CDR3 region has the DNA TGTGCCAGCAGCGAAGCGGGGGCCACAGATACGCAGTATTTT.

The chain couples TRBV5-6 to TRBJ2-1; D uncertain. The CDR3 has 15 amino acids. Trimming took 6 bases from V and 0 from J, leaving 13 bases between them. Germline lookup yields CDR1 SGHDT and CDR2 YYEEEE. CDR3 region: CASTLRFGSYNEQFF. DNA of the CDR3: TGTGCCAGCACCCTAAGATTTGGCTCCTACAATGAGCAGTTCTTC.

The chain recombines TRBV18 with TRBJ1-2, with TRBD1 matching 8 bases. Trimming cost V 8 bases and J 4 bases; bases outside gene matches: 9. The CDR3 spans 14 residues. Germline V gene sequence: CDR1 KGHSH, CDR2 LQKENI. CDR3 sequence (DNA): TGTGCCAGCACGGCGACAGGGGAACTCTATGGCTACACCTTC. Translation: CASTATGELYGYTF.

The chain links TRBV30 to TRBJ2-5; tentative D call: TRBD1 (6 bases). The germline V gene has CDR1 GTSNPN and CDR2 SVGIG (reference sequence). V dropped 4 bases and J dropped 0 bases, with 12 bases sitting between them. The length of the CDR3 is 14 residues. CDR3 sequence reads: CAWTSGENQETQYF. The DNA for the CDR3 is TGTGCCTGGACGTCAGGGGAAAACCAAGAGACCCAGTACTTC.

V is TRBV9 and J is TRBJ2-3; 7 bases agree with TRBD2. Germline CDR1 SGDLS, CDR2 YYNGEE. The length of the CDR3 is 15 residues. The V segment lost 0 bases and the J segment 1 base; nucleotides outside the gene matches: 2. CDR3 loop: CASSVDSGGTDTQYF. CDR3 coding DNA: TGTGCCAGCAGCGTAGACAGCGGGGGCACAGATACGCAGTATTTT.

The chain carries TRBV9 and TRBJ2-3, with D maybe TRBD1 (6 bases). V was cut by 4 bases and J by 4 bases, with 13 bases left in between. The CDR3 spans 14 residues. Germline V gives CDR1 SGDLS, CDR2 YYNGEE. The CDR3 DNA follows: TGTGCCAGCAGCCTACAGGGTAGCGCAGATACGCAGTATTTT. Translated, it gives CASSLQGSADTQYF. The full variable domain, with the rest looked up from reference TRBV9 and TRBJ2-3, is DSGVTQTPKHLITATGQRVTLRCSPRSGDLSVYWYQQSLDQGLQFLIQYYNGEERAKGNILERFSAQQFPDLHSELNLSSLELGDSALYFCASSLQGSADTQYFGPGTRLTVL.

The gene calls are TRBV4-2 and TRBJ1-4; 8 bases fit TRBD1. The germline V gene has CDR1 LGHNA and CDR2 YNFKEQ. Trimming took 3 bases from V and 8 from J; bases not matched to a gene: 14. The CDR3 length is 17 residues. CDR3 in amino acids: CASSHGPLDRAGEKLFF. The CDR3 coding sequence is TGTGCCAGCAGCCACGGGCCCCTGGACAGGGCCGGGGAAAAACTGTTTTTT.

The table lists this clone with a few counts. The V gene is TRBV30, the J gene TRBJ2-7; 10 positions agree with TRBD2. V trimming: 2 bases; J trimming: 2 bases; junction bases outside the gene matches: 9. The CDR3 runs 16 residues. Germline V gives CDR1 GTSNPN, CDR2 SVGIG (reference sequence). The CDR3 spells CAWSLTSSGGPYEQYF. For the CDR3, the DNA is TGTGCCTGGAGTCTAACTTCTAGCGGGGGCCCCTACGAGCAGTACTTC.

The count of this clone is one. This chain's CDR3 is CASSYTGLSPISNQPQHF. In DNA, the CDR3 is TGTGCCAGCAGCTACACGGGACTGAGTCCCATTAGCAATCAGCCCCAGCATTTT. The genes are TRBV5-6 and TRBJ1-5; possible D gene TRBD1, 5 bases. The CDR3 extends over 18 amino acids. In germline, CDR1 is SGHDT, CDR2 YYEEEE. V was pared by 3 bases and J by 0 bases, with 19 bases between.

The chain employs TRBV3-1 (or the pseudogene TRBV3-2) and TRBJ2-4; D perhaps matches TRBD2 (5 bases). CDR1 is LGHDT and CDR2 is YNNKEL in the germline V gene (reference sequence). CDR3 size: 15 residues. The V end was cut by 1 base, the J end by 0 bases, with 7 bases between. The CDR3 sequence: CASSQGELAKNIQYF. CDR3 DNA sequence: TGTGCCAGCAGCCAAGGGGAGCTAGCCAAAAACATTCAGTACTTC.

As DNA, the CDR3 is TGCGCCAGCAGCTCCGGACAGGGGGTTAATTTGGTGGAGACCCAGTACTTC. It translates to CASSSGQGVNLVETQYF. This chain links TRBV5-1 with TRBJ2-5, with 10 bases that match TRBD1. Trimming cost V 3 bases and J 5 bases; bases outside gene matches: 13. CDR1 and CDR2 from the germline V gene are SGHRS and YFSETQ. The CDR3 loop spans 17 amino acids.

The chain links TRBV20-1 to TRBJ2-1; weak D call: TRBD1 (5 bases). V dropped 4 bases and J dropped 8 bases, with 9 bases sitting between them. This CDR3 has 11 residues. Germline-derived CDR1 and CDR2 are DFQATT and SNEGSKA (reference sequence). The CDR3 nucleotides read TGCAGTGCTAACCAGGGCGATGAGCAGTTCTTC. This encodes CSANQGDEQFF.

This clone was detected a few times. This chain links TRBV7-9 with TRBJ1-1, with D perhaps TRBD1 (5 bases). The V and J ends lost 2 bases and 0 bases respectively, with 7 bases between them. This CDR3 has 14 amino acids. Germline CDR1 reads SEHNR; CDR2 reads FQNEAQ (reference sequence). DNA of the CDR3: TGTGCCAGCAGCTTATCAGGGTTGAACACTGAAGCTTTCTTT. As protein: CASSLSGLNTEAFF.

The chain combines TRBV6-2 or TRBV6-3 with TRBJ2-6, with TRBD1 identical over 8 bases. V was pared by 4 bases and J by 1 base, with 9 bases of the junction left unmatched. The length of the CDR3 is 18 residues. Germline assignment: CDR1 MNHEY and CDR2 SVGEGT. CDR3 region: CASSSDREFKSGANVLTF. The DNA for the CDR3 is TGTGCCAGCAGTTCGGACAGGGAGTTCAAGTCTGGGGCCAACGTCCTGACTTTC.

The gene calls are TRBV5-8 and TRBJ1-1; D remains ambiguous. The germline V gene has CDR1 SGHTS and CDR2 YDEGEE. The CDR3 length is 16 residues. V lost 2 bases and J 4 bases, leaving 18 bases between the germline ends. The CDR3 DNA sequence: TGTGCCAGCAGCTTTCGTCGTATCGAAGGGAGCACTGAAGCTTTCTTT. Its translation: CASSFRRIEGSTEAFF.

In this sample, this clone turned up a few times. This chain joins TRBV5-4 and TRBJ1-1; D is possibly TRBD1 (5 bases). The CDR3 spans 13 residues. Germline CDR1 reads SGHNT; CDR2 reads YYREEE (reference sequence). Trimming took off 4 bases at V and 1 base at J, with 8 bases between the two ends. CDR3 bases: TGTGCCAGCAGCCGGGGGGGGAACACTGAAGCTTTCTTT. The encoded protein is CASSRGGNTEAFF.